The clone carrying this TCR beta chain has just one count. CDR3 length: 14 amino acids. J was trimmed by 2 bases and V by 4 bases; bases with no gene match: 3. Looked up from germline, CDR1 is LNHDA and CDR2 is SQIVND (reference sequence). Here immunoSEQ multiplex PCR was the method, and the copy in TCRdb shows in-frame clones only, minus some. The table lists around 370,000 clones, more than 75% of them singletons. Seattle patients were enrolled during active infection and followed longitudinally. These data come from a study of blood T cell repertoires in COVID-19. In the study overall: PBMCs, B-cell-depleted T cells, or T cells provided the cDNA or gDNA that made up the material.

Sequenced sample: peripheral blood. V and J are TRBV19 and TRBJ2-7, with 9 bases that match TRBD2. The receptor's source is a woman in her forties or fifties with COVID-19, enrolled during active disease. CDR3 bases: TGTGCCAGTAGTACTAGCGGGGCCACCTACGAGCAGTACTTC. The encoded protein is CASSTSGATYEQYF.